These 27 T cell receptor beta chains came from one sample sequenced in a study of early T cells in non-severe SARS-CoV-2 infection. A single record per CDR3 protein comes from TCRdb applying MiXCR to the 5' RACE reads. The table lists approximately 120,000 distinct CDR3 sequences, around 14% of them singletons, with 20% to 25% in the top ten. Source material: whole blood. These receptors all come from an adult who was a healthcare worker with PCR-confirmed SARS-CoV-2 infection or an uninfected control (not recorded which).

The sample holds a few counts of this clonotype. The chain has TRBV7-2 and TRBJ1-5; 7 positions agree with TRBD1. Germline trimming cut 5 bases from V and 11 bases from J; bases unmatched to any gene: 15. CDR1 and CDR2 (germline): SGHTA, FQGNSA. The CDR3 spans 15 residues. The CDR3 spells CASSPQGGKKWSQHF. CDR3 bases: TGTGCCAGCAGCCCCCAGGGGGGCAAAAAGTGGTCCCAGCATTTT.

This clonotype was counted a few times. The V and J genes are TRBV30 and TRBJ1-3, with D unclear. Between the trimmed V and J ends, which lost 5 bases and 4 bases, there was a span of 9 bases. CDR1 GTSNPN and CDR2 SVGIG come from the germline V gene (reference sequence). This CDR3 contains 12 residues. CDR3 nucleotide sequence: TGTGCCTGGCTGTCGGGAGGAAACACCATATATTTT. Translating it yields CAWLSGGNTIYF. Complete variable domain (other parts from reference TRBV30 and TRBJ1-3): SQTIHQWPATLVQPVGSPLSLECTVEGTSNPNLYWYRQAAGRGLQLLFYSVGIGQISSEVPQNLSASRPQDRQFILSSKKLLLSDSGFYLCAWLSGGNTIYFGEGSWLTVV.

This clonotype was observed many times. The gene calls are TRBV12-3 or TRBV12-4 and TRBJ2-3, with D possibly TRBD1 on 6 matching bases. V lost 6 bases, J lost 9 bases, and 19 bases lay in between. The CDR3 has 14 residues. CDR3 protein: CASSRPWDIGTQYF. DNA of the CDR3: TGTGCCAGCAGCCGCCCATGGGACATCGGGACGCAGTATTTT.

This clonotype was counted at least ten times. The chain couples TRBV18 to TRBJ2-7; possible D gene TRBD1, 6 bases. V dropped 3 bases and J dropped 5 bases, with 14 bases sitting between them. In germline, CDR1 is KGHSH, CDR2 LQKENI. The CDR3 loop spans 14 amino acids. The CDR3 DNA reads TGTGCCAGCTCACCGATACAGGGTTGGAACGAGCAGTACTTC. Residues: CASSPIQGWNEQYF.

The chain combines TRBV19 with TRBJ2-6, with D perhaps given as TRBD1 or TRBD2 (5 bases each). Germline CDR1 is LNHDA and CDR2 is SQIVND (reference sequence). With 0 bases removed from V and 2 bases from J, the gap between germline ends came to 5 bases. The CDR3 is 15 amino acids. The CDR3 DNA is TGTGCCAGTAGTATAGAGGGGGCTGGGGCCAACGTCCTGACTTTC. It specifies CASSIEGAGANVLTF.

This clonotype has just a few counts. The V gene is TRBV12-3 or TRBV12-4, the J gene TRBJ2-5, with TRBD1 as a possible D gene (5 bases). The V and J ends lost 3 bases and 2 bases respectively, with 10 bases between them. The CDR3 loop spans 14 amino acids. The CDR3 nucleotides are TGTGCCAGCAGTTTCACAGGAAGGCAAGAGACCCAGTACTTC. It translates to CASSFTGRQETQYF.

The chain links TRBV4-1 to TRBJ2-3; 10 positions agree with TRBD2. The ends lost 5 bases at V and 2 bases at J; junction bases unmatched: 7. Germline-derived CDR1 and CDR2 are MGHRA and YSYEKL. This CDR3 is 16 amino acids long. CDR3 region: CASSFISGGSTDTQYF. The DNA of the CDR3 is TGCGCCAGCAGCTTCATTAGCGGGGGGTCCACAGATACGCAGTATTTT.

This clonotype was found a few times. J is TRBJ1-1 and V is TRBV5-1; D unresolved. The V and J ends lost 3 bases and 1 base respectively, with 10 bases between them. CDR3 length: 14 amino acids. Germline CDR1 is SGHRS and CDR2 is YFSETQ. Written as DNA, the CDR3 is TGCGCCAGCAGCTCCCGGACGGGGAACACTGAAGCTTTCTTT. This gives the protein CASSSRTGNTEAFF.

The table lists this clonotype with a few counts. The chain uses TRBV5-1 and TRBJ1-1, with D hard to call. V was trimmed by 4 bases and J by 0 bases, leaving 13 bases between them. The CDR3 is made up of 15 amino acids. The germline V gene has CDR1 SGHRS and CDR2 YFSETQ. This CDR3 reads CASSLGPGVNTEAFF. DNA for the CDR3: TGCGCCAGCAGCCTAGGGCCCGGAGTGAACACTGAAGCTTTCTTT.

The rearrangement uses TRBV3-1 and TRBJ2-3, with D perhaps matching TRBD2 (5 bases). Germline CDR1 is LGHDT and CDR2 is YNNKEL (reference sequence). The germline V and J ends were trimmed by 0 bases and 13 bases, with 14 bases remaining between them. The CDR3 has 13 residues. In DNA form, the CDR3 reads TGTGCCAGCAGCCAAGATCTGAAGGAGGAGAAGTATTTT. It is translated as CASSQDLKEEKYF.

CDR3 loop: CSVEEKLGGYTF. The CDR3 coding sequence is TGCAGCGTTGAAGAGAAACTGGGAGGCTACACCTTC. The chain employs TRBV29-1 and TRBJ1-2; D remains ambiguous. The CDR3 contains 12 residues. In germline, CDR1 is SQVTM, CDR2 ANQGSEA. The germline V and J ends were trimmed by 0 bases and 8 bases, with 10 bases remaining between them.

This rearrangement joins TRBV5-1 to TRBJ2-5; D could derive from TRBD1 or TRBD2 (5 bases each). The germline gives CDR1 SGHRS, CDR2 YFSETQ. Between the trimmed V and J ends, which lost 0 bases and 0 bases, there was a span of 9 bases. This CDR3 spans 15 amino acids. CDR3 residues: CASSLESGHQETQYF. DNA for the CDR3: TGCGCCAGCAGCTTGGAATCGGGGCACCAAGAGACCCAGTACTTC.

J is TRBJ2-7 and V is TRBV12-3 or TRBV12-4; D ambiguous. V dropped 2 bases and J dropped 0 bases, with 8 bases sitting between them. This CDR3 is built from 14 residues. For the CDR3, the DNA is TGTGCCAGCAGTTTAAACGGACGCTCCTACGAGCAGTACTTC. Its protein product is CASSLNGRSYEQYF.

This clonotype showed up just a few times. This chain links TRBV14 with TRBJ2-5, with 8 bases identical to TRBD1. CDR1 and CDR2 (germline): SGHDN, FVKESK. Trimming cost V 3 bases and J 1 base; bases outside gene matches: 4. CDR3 length: 15 residues. The DNA for the CDR3 is TGTGCCAGCAGCCAGGCACAGGGGGGCCAAGAGACCCAGTACTTC. Translation gives CASSQAQGGQETQYF.

This clonotype was seen a few times. This rearrangement joins TRBV11-2 to TRBJ1-2; tentative D call: TRBD1 (6 bases). Germline V CDR1 and CDR2: SGHAT, FQNNGV. The CDR3 consists of 14 residues. V lost 3 bases and J 2 bases, leaving 10 bases between the germline ends. The CDR3 here is CASSFLGANYGYTF. CDR3 DNA: TGTGCCAGCAGCTTTTTGGGGGCGAACTATGGCTACACCTTC.

This clonotype was seen a handful of times. J is TRBJ1-5 and V is TRBV20-1, with 12 bases identical to TRBD1. Per the germline V gene, CDR1 is DFQATT and CDR2 is SNEGSKA (reference sequence). The trim removed 3 bases at V and 7 bases at J, leaving 7 bases unmatched. CDR3 length: 15 residues. The CDR3 DNA sequence: TGCAGTGCTAGTGGGGGACAGGGGGCGCGGCAGCCCCAGCATTTT. Residues: CSASGGQGARQPQHF.

This clonotype was counted many times. This chain joins TRBV20-1 and TRBJ2-1; a possible D gene is TRBD2 (7 bases). CDR1 is DFQATT, CDR2 SNEGSKA, per germline (reference sequence). The CDR3 spans 16 residues. V gave up 3 bases and J gave up 9 bases, with 24 bases separating them. In nucleotides, the CDR3 is TGCAGTGCTAGCACCGGACTAGTATTAGCAGGGGCTGAGCAGTTCTTC. Residues: CSASTGLVLAGAEQFF.

CDR3 bases: TGTGCCAGCAGTGAAGTCAAGAACACTGAAGCTTTCTTT. Protein sequence: CASSEVKNTEAFF. The chain carries TRBV2 and TRBJ1-1; D call uncertain. The V gene lost 1 base and the J gene lost 1 base, with 4 bases spanning the gap. This CDR3 is 13 amino acids long. Germline V gene sequence: CDR1 SNHLY, CDR2 FYNNEI.

This chain connects TRBV6-2 or TRBV6-3 to TRBJ1-1, with D possibly TRBD1 on 5 matching bases. The germline V and J ends were trimmed by 7 bases and 4 bases, with 19 bases remaining between them. There are 15 residues in the CDR3. Germline V gene lookup returns CDR1 MNHEY and CDR2 SVGEGT. The CDR3 loop reads CASIPGGYPGTEAFF. As DNA, the CDR3 is TGTGCCAGCATCCCGGGGGGGTACCCTGGCACTGAAGCTTTCTTT.

This clonotype was picked up a small number of times. The chain carries TRBV5-4 and TRBJ2-2; 7 positions agree with TRBD1. V shed 6 bases and J 0 bases; nucleotides not matched to a gene: 5. The CDR3 is made up of 15 amino acids. Germline assignment: CDR1 SGHNT and CDR2 YYREEE (reference sequence). CDR3 nucleotide sequence: TGTGCCAGCACTCCCGGACAGGCGAACACCGGGGAGCTGTTTTTT. Encoded protein: CASTPGQANTGELFF. The whole variable domain, filled in from reference TRBV5-4 and TRBJ2-2, reads ETGVTQSPTHLIKTRGQQVTLRCSSQSGHNTVSWYQQALGQGPQFIFQYYREEENGRGNFPPRFSGLQFPNYSSELNVNALELDDSALYLCASTPGQANTGELFFGEGSRLTVL.

The chain has TRBV27 and TRBJ1-1; D may be TRBD1 (6 bases). V gave up 0 bases and J gave up 1 base, with 9 bases separating them. The germline V gene encodes CDR1 MNHEY and CDR2 SMNVEV (reference sequence). The CDR3 contains 15 residues. As DNA, the CDR3 is TGTGCCAGCAGTTTATCAATGACAGGGAACACTGAAGCTTTCTTT. It translates to CASSLSMTGNTEAFF.

This clonotype turned up a few times. The rearrangement uses TRBV7-6 and TRBJ1-6, with TRBD1 matching 9 bases. The V segment lost 4 bases and the J segment 6 bases; nucleotides outside the gene matches: 4. CDR1 and CDR2 (germline): SGHVS, FNYEAQ. CDR3 length equals 15 residues. The CDR3 spells CASSSSDRGNSPLHF. In DNA form, the CDR3 reads TGTGCCAGCAGCTCTTCGGACAGGGGTAATTCACCCCTCCACTTT.

In its sample, this clonotype was seen a few times. The J gene is TRBJ2-3, the V gene TRBV3-1; possibly TRBD2 for D (6 bases). V gave up 6 bases and J gave up 5 bases, with 15 bases separating them. The germline CDR1 and CDR2 sequences are LGHDT and YNNKEL (reference sequence). The CDR3 length is 14 residues. CDR3 coding DNA: TGTGCCAGCAGTTCTTCACTAGCAGGAGATACGCAGTATTTT. Translation: CASSSSLAGDTQYF.

This sequence joins TRBV7-3 and TRBJ2-3; D gene unclear. This CDR3 is built from 13 residues. Germline V gives CDR1 SGHTA, CDR2 FQGTGA. V dropped 1 base and J dropped 5 bases, with 7 bases sitting between them. CDR3 in DNA: TGTGCCAGCAGCTTAATGGTGGGAGATACGCAGTATTTT. Amino acid sequence: CASSLMVGDTQYF.

This clonotype has only a few counts. The chain uses TRBV20-1 and TRBJ1-6, with a weak D call TRBD1 (6 bases). Deletions cut 0 bases from V and 12 bases from J, with 18 bases between. The CDR3 runs 15 residues. The V gene's germline CDR1 is DFQATT and CDR2 SNEGSKA (reference sequence). The CDR3 DNA reads TGCAGTGCTAGAGATGGGAACAGGGTGGTTGGACCCCTCCACTTT. Translated, it gives CSARDGNRVVGPLHF.

This clonotype was seen a few times. The chain joins TRBV6-1 to TRBJ1-2, with D possibly matching TRBD1 (6 bases). This CDR3 is 13 amino acids long. The germline gives CDR1 MNHNS, CDR2 SASEGT. V lost 7 bases, J lost 8 bases, and 17 bases lay in between. The CDR3 loop is CASISPGHSGYTF. The CDR3, as DNA: TGTGCCAGCATCAGCCCGGGACACTCAGGCTACACCTTC.

CDR3 DNA: TGTGCCAGTACCCCGACAGGGACCTACAATGAGCAGTTCTTC. Its translation: CASTPTGTYNEQFF. This sequence joins TRBV19 and TRBJ2-1; 7 bases agree with TRBD1. CDR3 length: 14 amino acids. The junction had 5 bases not matched to a gene; V was cut back by 7 bases and J by 2 bases. CDR1 and CDR2 from the germline V gene are LNHDA and SQIVND (reference sequence).